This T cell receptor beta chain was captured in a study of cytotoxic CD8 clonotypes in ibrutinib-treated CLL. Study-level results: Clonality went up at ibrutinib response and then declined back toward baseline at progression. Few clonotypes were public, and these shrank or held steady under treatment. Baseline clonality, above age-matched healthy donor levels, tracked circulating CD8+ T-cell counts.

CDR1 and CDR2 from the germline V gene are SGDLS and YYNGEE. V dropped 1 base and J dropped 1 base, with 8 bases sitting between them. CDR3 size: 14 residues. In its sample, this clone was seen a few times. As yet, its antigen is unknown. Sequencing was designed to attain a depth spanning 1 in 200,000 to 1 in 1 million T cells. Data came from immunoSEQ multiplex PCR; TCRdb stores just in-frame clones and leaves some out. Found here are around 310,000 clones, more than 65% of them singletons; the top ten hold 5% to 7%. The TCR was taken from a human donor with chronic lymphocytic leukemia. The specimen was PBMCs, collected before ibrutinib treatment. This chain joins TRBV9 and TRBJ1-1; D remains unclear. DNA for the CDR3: TGTGCCAGCAGCGTAAAGACGGAGAACACTGAAGCTTTCTTT. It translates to CASSVKTENTEAFF.